A single sample gave rise to the 25 T cell receptor beta chains below, sequenced in a study of CD8 T cells in Susac syndrome. RNA amounts of roughly 0.5 to 1 ug underwent reverse transcription with random hexamers. One entry per CDR3 protein results from TCRdb running MiXCR on the immunoSEQ multiplex PCR reads. The data contain around 160,000 distinct CDR3 sequences, approximately 92% of them singletons. The sequenced sample consisted of CD4+ T cells from PBMCs. The receptors were gathered from a human donor in good health.

The V and J genes are TRBV3-1 and TRBJ2-1; 7 bases line up with TRBD1. V was clipped by 3 bases and J by 5 bases; unmatched bases: 7. In germline, CDR1 is LGHDT, CDR2 YNNKEL (reference sequence). CDR3 length: 15 residues. The CDR3 protein is CASSHADRPNNEQFF. CDR3 DNA sequence: TGTGCCAGCAGCCATGCGGACAGGCCAAACAATGAGCAGTTCTTC.

The V and J genes are TRBV9 and TRBJ1-3; D gene unclear. The CDR3 runs 14 residues. V was trimmed by 0 bases and J by 4 bases, leaving 8 bases between them. The germline V gene encodes CDR1 SGDLS and CDR2 YYNGEE. As DNA, the CDR3 is TGTGCCAGCAGCGTAGAGGGATCGGGAAACACCATATATTTT. It translates to CASSVEGSGNTIYF.

The CDR3 protein is CASSLTSQPQHF. CDR3 in DNA: TGTGCCAGCAGCTTAACGTCTCAGCCCCAGCATTTT. The V and J genes are TRBV7-2 and TRBJ1-5; D call uncertain. This CDR3 is built from 12 residues. CDR1 is SGHTA and CDR2 is FQGNSA in the germline V gene. V gave up 2 bases and J gave up 6 bases, with 5 bases separating them.

The rearrangement uses TRBV20-1 and TRBJ2-2, with D uncertain. Trimming shortened V by 7 bases and J by 5 bases, and 17 bases separated the two germline ends. CDR1 is DFQATT and CDR2 is SNEGSKA in the germline V gene (reference sequence). The length of the CDR3 is 14 residues. CDR3 sequence: CSVPGRAQTGELFF. As DNA, the CDR3 is TGCAGTGTCCCCGGAAGGGCGCAAACCGGGGAGCTGTTTTTT.

This chain links TRBV29-1 with TRBJ1-1; D uncertain. CDR1 is SQVTM and CDR2 is ANQGSEA in the germline V gene. This CDR3 spans 12 amino acids. Trimming stripped 4 bases from V and 7 bases from J, with 13 bases between. DNA for the CDR3: TGCAGCGTTGCTGTGGGAGGGAGTGAAGCTTTCTTT. It translates to CSVAVGGSEAFF.

As DNA, the CDR3 is TGCGCCAGCAGCCAAGAACGCCGGGGCTTCGGCTACACCTTC. Translation: CASSQERRGFGYTF. This rearrangement joins TRBV4-1 to TRBJ1-2, with D maybe TRBD1 (5 bases). V dropped 0 bases and J dropped 8 bases, with 13 bases sitting between them. The CDR3 has 14 residues. From germline, CDR1 is MGHRA and CDR2 YSYEKL.

The gene calls are TRBV7-8 and TRBJ2-1; 10 bases agree with TRBD1. Germline CDR1 is SGHVS and CDR2 is FQNEAQ. The CDR3 is made up of 15 amino acids. V dropped 3 bases and J dropped 8; count of bases not matched to a gene: 7. CDR3 sequence reads: CASSFRDRGFDEQFF. The DNA of the CDR3 is TGTGCCAGCAGCTTCCGGGACAGGGGATTCGATGAGCAGTTCTTC.

This clonotype was seen only once. The CDR3 DNA is TGCGCCAGCAGCTTGACAGGGAGTCATGAAAAACTGTTTTTT. The encoded protein is CASSLTGSHEKLFF. The chain links TRBV5-1 to TRBJ1-4, with D perhaps matching TRBD1 (6 bases). The V end lost 1 base, the J end lost 6 bases, and 10 bases lay between the germline ends. The CDR3 has 14 residues. Germline V lookup: CDR1 SGHRS, CDR2 YFSETQ.

This clonotype showed up just once. The chain carries TRBV5-1 and TRBJ2-3; D is perhaps TRBD1 or TRBD2 (6 bases each). The CDR3 has 15 amino acids. Germline V lookup: CDR1 SGHRS, CDR2 YFSETQ. V was cut by 5 bases and J by 1 base, with 14 bases left in between. The CDR3 spells CASSYGGPRTDTQYF. The DNA for the CDR3 is TGCGCCAGCAGTTATGGGGGGCCTCGCACAGATACGCAGTATTTT. Looking up the rest from reference TRBV5-1 and TRBJ2-3 gives the full variable domain: KAGVTQTPRYLIKTRGQQVTLSCSPISGHRSVSWYQQTPGQGLQFLFEYFSETQRNKGNFPGRFSGRQFSNSRSEMNVSTLELGDSALYLCASSYGGPRTDTQYFGPGTRLTVL.

The chain is built from TRBV20-1 and TRBJ2-1; 7 positions agree with TRBD1. CDR3 length: 13 amino acids. Trimming removed 5 bases from V and 4 bases from J; junction bases left unmatched: 5. Germline V CDR1 and CDR2: DFQATT, SNEGSKA (reference sequence). This CDR3 reads CSAGDSLYNEQFF. The CDR3 DNA is TGCAGTGCTGGGGACAGCCTGTACAATGAGCAGTTCTTC.

V is TRBV20-1 and J is TRBJ1-6; TRBD1 is a possible D gene (5 bases). Germline values: CDR1 DFQATT, CDR2 SNEGSKA (reference sequence). CDR3 size: 12 residues. The V and J ends lost 0 bases and 13 bases respectively, with 10 bases between them. The CDR3 protein is CSAREGGLPLHF. CDR3 sequence (DNA): TGCAGTGCTAGAGAGGGGGGACTCCCCCTCCACTTT.

This sequence joins TRBV7-9 and TRBJ1-1; weak D call: TRBD1 (5 bases). V gave up 5 bases and J gave up 0 bases, with 13 bases separating them. Germline assignment: CDR1 SEHNR and CDR2 FQNEAQ (reference sequence). CDR3 length: 15 residues. The CDR3 DNA follows: TGTGCCAGCAGCCCTGCGGACACTTTGAACACTGAAGCTTTCTTT. This encodes CASSPADTLNTEAFF.

The chain uses TRBV9 and TRBJ1-3, with TRBD1 matching over 10 bases. The CDR3 sequence is 15 residues long. V lost 4 bases, J lost 4 bases, and 5 bases stayed unmatched. Germline CDR1 is SGDLS and CDR2 is YYNGEE. Written as DNA, the CDR3 is TGTGCCAGCAGCTCGGGACAGGGGACCGGAAACACCATATATTTT. This gives the protein CASSSGQGTGNTIYF. The whole variable domain, remainder taken from reference TRBV9 and TRBJ1-3, is DSGVTQTPKHLITATGQRVTLRCSPRSGDLSVYWYQQSLDQGLQFLIQYYNGEERAKGNILERFSAQQFPDLHSELNLSSLELGDSALYFCASSSGQGTGNTIYFGEGSWLTVV.

This clonotype was detected once. This chain uses TRBV20-1 with TRBJ2-1; TRBD2 matches 12 bases. Trimming cost V 4 bases and J 7 bases; bases outside gene matches: 8. The CDR3 has 15 residues. CDR1 DFQATT and CDR2 SNEGSKA come from the germline V gene (reference sequence). The CDR3 loop reads CSATTTSGGLNEQFF. CDR3 DNA: TGCAGTGCTACGACGACTAGCGGGGGCCTGAATGAGCAGTTCTTC.

For the CDR3, the DNA is TGTGCCAGCAGCGAGACTAGCGGGGGGGCCGGAGAGACCCAGTACTTC. Its translation: CASSETSGGAGETQYF. V is TRBV9 and J is TRBJ2-5; 14 bases fit TRBD2. CDR3 length: 16 residues. The V gene end was trimmed by 3 bases and the J gene end by 4 bases; junction bases not matched to a gene: 5. Germline V gives CDR1 SGDLS, CDR2 YYNGEE.

This sequence joins TRBV20-1 and TRBJ2-3; D is ambiguous. This CDR3 is 11 amino acids long. Trimming removed 6 bases at V and 6 bases at J, with 10 bases between. The germline gives CDR1 DFQATT, CDR2 SNEGSKA (reference sequence). The DNA for the CDR3 is TGCAGTGCCCCCGTGTTCGATACGCAGTATTTT. Protein: CSAPVFDTQYF.

The chain has TRBV9 and TRBJ1-2, with 10 bases identical to TRBD1. With V trimmed by 0 bases and J by 4 bases, 3 bases remained unmatched. This CDR3 spans 15 amino acids. CDR1 SGDLS and CDR2 YYNGEE come from the germline V gene. CDR3: CASSVDGTGAYGYTF. In DNA form, the CDR3 reads TGTGCCAGCAGCGTAGATGGGACAGGGGCCTATGGCTACACCTTC.

This chain links TRBV29-1 with TRBJ1-1; TRBD1 matches at 8 bases. Germline V gives CDR1 SQVTM, CDR2 ANQGSEA. The junction had 8 bases not matched to a gene; V was cut back by 6 bases and J by 2 bases. This CDR3 has 14 amino acids. This CDR3 reads CSVRGDRINTEAFF. The CDR3 DNA reads TGCAGCGTGAGGGGGGACAGGATAAACACTGAAGCTTTCTTT.

The CDR3 is CASSGQTFYGYTF. The CDR3 nucleotides read TGTGCCAGCAGTGGACAGACCTTCTATGGCTACACCTTC. This chain links TRBV2 with TRBJ1-2; maybe TRBD1 (5 bases). With 4 bases removed from V and 4 bases from J, the gap between germline ends came to 10 bases. The germline gives CDR1 SNHLY, CDR2 FYNNEI. The CDR3 extends over 13 amino acids.

CDR3 coding DNA: TGTGCCAGCAGCTCCAGGACAGGCTATGGCTACACCTTC. Amino acid sequence: CASSSRTGYGYTF. The J gene is TRBJ1-2, the V gene TRBV5-6; 7 nucleotides match TRBD1. In germline, CDR1 is SGHDT, CDR2 YYEEEE. After removal of 3 bases from V and 4 bases from J, the junction contained 3 bases not matched to a gene. CDR3 length: 13 amino acids.

This chain links TRBV29-1 with TRBJ2-2, with 8 nucleotides matching TRBD1. CDR3 length equals 13 residues. Germline-derived CDR1 and CDR2 are SQVTM and ANQGSEA. CDR3 residues: CGSQGANTGELFF. In DNA form, the CDR3 reads TGCGGATCACAGGGGGCGAACACCGGGGAGCTGTTTTTT.

V usage is TRBV4-1 and J usage is TRBJ1-1; 10 positions match TRBD1. The J segment lost 1 base and the V segment lost 0 bases, leaving 8 bases of the junction unmatched. Per germline, CDR1 MGHRA and CDR2 YSYEKL. The CDR3 loop spans 18 amino acids. The CDR3 bases are TGCGCCAGCAGCCAAGATACGGTGAGGACAGGGGGGAACACTGAAGCTTTCTTT. Translating it yields CASSQDTVRTGGNTEAFF.

The chain employs TRBV6-1 and TRBJ1-5, with 8 bases fitting TRBD1. Trimming at V came to 2 bases and at J to 10 bases, leaving 16 bases not matched to a gene. The CDR3 spans 17 residues. The germline V gene has CDR1 MNHNS and CDR2 SASEGT. The CDR3, as DNA: TGTGCCAGCAGTGAATATCCAGGGGGCGACTCAAACTCACCCCAGCATTTT. Residues: CASSEYPGGDSNSPQHF.

V gene TRBV20-1 combines with J gene TRBJ1-1; tentative D call: TRBD1 (5 bases). The CDR3 covers 13 residues. The V end was cut by 4 bases, the J end by 4 bases, with 13 bases between. Germline CDR1 and CDR2: DFQATT and SNEGSKA (reference sequence). The CDR3 loop reads CSATWDPGTEAFF. The CDR3 nucleotides read TGCAGTGCTACTTGGGACCCGGGCACTGAAGCTTTCTTT.

The chain joins TRBV18 to TRBJ2-1; 7 bases line up with TRBD2. The CDR3 loop spans 13 amino acids. V dropped 0 bases and J dropped 9; count of bases not matched to a gene: 2. CDR1 and CDR2 from the germline V gene are KGHSH and LQKENI. The CDR3 sequence is CASSPPGRGEQFF. In nucleotides, the CDR3 is TGTGCCAGCTCACCACCGGGGAGGGGTGAGCAGTTCTTC.